Listed below are T cell receptor beta chains from one sample, sequenced in a study of Ad26.COV2.S vaccination and SARS-CoV-2 variants. The table came from immunoSEQ multiplex PCR; TCRdb's copy has only in-frame clones and leaves some out. The table lists 380,000 or so clones, about four fifths of them singletons, with 7% to 9.5% in the top ten. The source was peripheral blood, collected in a trial of Ad26.COV2.S vaccine versus placebo. These TCRs come from a person between 18 and 65 years old who received the Ad26.COV2.S COVID-19 vaccine or a placebo. Each CDR3 is given with its conserved first and last residue. Fields, in order: CDR3 protein, CDR3 DNA, D gene, clone size, V gene, J gene. A D gene is named only where the DNA matches it firmly. A clone size is listed for some rows: how often the clone was seen (once, few, many), or a class if it is expanded.

CDR3aa: CATSDLSQGAHTGELFF
CDR3nt: TGTGCCACCAGTGATTTGAGCCAGGGGGCGCACACCGGGGAGCTGTTTTTT
d_gene: TRBD1
abundance: -
v_gene: TRBV24-1
j_gene: TRBJ2-2

CDR3aa: CAWSVPGLAGGPGSDTQYF
CDR3nt: TGTGCCTGGAGTGTACCAGGACTAGCGGGAGGGCCAGGATCAGATACGCAGTATTTT
d_gene: TRBD2
abundance: -
v_gene: TRBV30
j_gene: TRBJ2-3

CDR3aa: CAISESGQGADGYTF
CDR3nt: TGTGCCATCAGTGAGTCGGGACAGGGGGCCGATGGCTACACCTTC
d_gene: TRBD1
abundance: -
v_gene: TRBV10-3
j_gene: TRBJ1-2

CDR3aa: CASSRRVIPSTDTQYF
CDR3nt: TGTGCCAGCAGCCGTAGAGTAATACCGAGCACAGATACGCAGTATTTT
d_gene: -
abundance: -
v_gene: TRBV3-1/TRBV3-2
j_gene: TRBJ2-3

CDR3aa: CASSVTGLGNNEQFF
CDR3nt: TGTGCCAGCAGCGTAACGGGGTTGGGAAACAATGAGCAGTTCTTC
d_gene: -
abundance: -
v_gene: TRBV9
j_gene: TRBJ2-1

CDR3aa: CASSSRQGTVGYTF
CDR3nt: TGTGCCAGCAGCTCCAGACAGGGGACGGTTGGCTACACCTTC
d_gene: TRBD1
abundance: -
v_gene: TRBV11-3
j_gene: TRBJ1-2

CDR3aa: CASSEGNRVRGYTF
CDR3nt: TGTGCCAGCAGCGAGGGGAACCGCGTGAGGGGCTACACCTTC
d_gene: -
abundance: few
v_gene: TRBV9
j_gene: TRBJ1-2

CDR3aa: CSARDEMSEYF
CDR3nt: TGCAGTGCTAGAGATGAGATGAGTGAGTACTTC
d_gene: -
abundance: -
v_gene: TRBV20-1
j_gene: TRBJ2-7

CDR3aa: CATFGGYQPQHF
CDR3nt: TGTGCCACCTTCGGAGGGTATCAGCCCCAGCATTTT
d_gene: -
abundance: -
v_gene: TRBV19
j_gene: TRBJ1-5

CDR3aa: CSVESGGYNEQFF
CDR3nt: TGCAGCGTTGAGTCTGGGGGGTACAATGAGCAGTTCTTC
d_gene: -
abundance: -
v_gene: TRBV29-1
j_gene: TRBJ2-1

CDR3aa: CASSPQSLGGQGRLWGSYEQYF
CDR3nt: TGTGCCAGCAGCCCGCAATCTCTGGGGGGACAGGGACGATTGTGGGGATCCTACGAGCAGTACTTC
d_gene: TRBD1
abundance: -
v_gene: TRBV4-2
j_gene: TRBJ2-7

CDR3aa: CASSSGAGHTEAFF
CDR3nt: TGTGCCAGCAGTTCAGGGGCGGGTCACACTGAAGCTTTCTTT
d_gene: -
abundance: -
v_gene: TRBV28
j_gene: TRBJ1-1

CDR3aa: CATRLMNTEAFF
CDR3nt: TGTGCCACCAGACTGATGAACACTGAAGCTTTCTTT
d_gene: -
abundance: few
v_gene: TRBV2
j_gene: TRBJ1-1

CDR3aa: CASSLLRGNYGYTF
CDR3nt: TGTGCCAGCAGTCTACTTAGGGGTAACTATGGCTACACCTTC
d_gene: -
abundance: -
v_gene: TRBV3-1/TRBV3-2
j_gene: TRBJ1-2

CDR3aa: CATSDSRGADGYTF
CDR3nt: TGTGCCACCAGTGATTCAAGGGGAGCGGATGGCTACACCTTC
d_gene: -
abundance: -
v_gene: TRBV24-1
j_gene: TRBJ1-2

CDR3aa: CASSMGGTEAFF
CDR3nt: TGTGCCAGCTCGATGGGCGGAACTGAAGCTTTCTTT
d_gene: -
abundance: -
v_gene: TRBV18
j_gene: TRBJ1-1

CDR3aa: CASSARQSNSYEQYF
CDR3nt: TGCGCCAGCAGCGCCCGACAGTCTAACTCCTACGAGCAGTACTTC
d_gene: -
abundance: -
v_gene: TRBV4-1
j_gene: TRBJ2-7

CDR3aa: CASSYRPGSYGYTF
CDR3nt: TGTGCCAGCAGTTACCGACCAGGTTCCTATGGCTACACCTTC
d_gene: -
abundance: -
v_gene: TRBV6-5
j_gene: TRBJ1-2

CDR3aa: CASSIGRNTEAFF
CDR3nt: TGTGCCAGTAGTATTGGTAGGAACACTGAAGCTTTCTTT
d_gene: -
abundance: -
v_gene: TRBV19
j_gene: TRBJ1-1

CDR3aa: CASSRVGTQYF
CDR3nt: TGTGCCAGCAGCCGGGTGGGAACCCAGTACTTC
d_gene: -
abundance: -
v_gene: TRBV13
j_gene: TRBJ2-5

CDR3aa: CASTTTGVLNTEAFF
CDR3nt: TGTGCCAGCACCACAACAGGGGTCTTGAACACTGAAGCTTTCTTT
d_gene: TRBD1
abundance: -
v_gene: TRBV7-9
j_gene: TRBJ1-1

CDR3aa: CASSLGRGDEQYF
CDR3nt: TGTGCCAGCAGCTTAGGTAGGGGAGACGAGCAGTACTTC
d_gene: -
abundance: -
v_gene: TRBV7-2
j_gene: TRBJ2-7

CDR3aa: CASSFGQDADTQYF
CDR3nt: TGCGCCAGCAGCTTCGGCCAGGACGCAGATACGCAGTATTTT
d_gene: -
abundance: -
v_gene: TRBV5-1
j_gene: TRBJ2-3

CDR3aa: CASSALDPQETQYF
CDR3nt: TGTGCCAGCAGCGCCCTTGACCCCCAAGAGACCCAGTACTTC
d_gene: -
abundance: -
v_gene: TRBV7-9
j_gene: TRBJ2-5

CDR3aa: CASSLQASGVDEQFF
CDR3nt: TGTGCCAGCAGCTTGCAGGCTAGCGGGGTCGATGAGCAGTTCTTC
d_gene: TRBD2
abundance: -
v_gene: TRBV5-8
j_gene: TRBJ2-1

CDR3aa: CASSPGTGGGQPQHF
CDR3nt: TGTGCCAGCAGTCCCGGGACAGGGGGCGGTCAGCCCCAGCATTTT
d_gene: TRBD1
abundance: -
v_gene: TRBV6-5
j_gene: TRBJ1-5

CDR3aa: CASSLGGGELFF
CDR3nt: TGCGCCAGCAGCTTGGGAGGCGGGGAGCTGTTTTTT
d_gene: -
abundance: -
v_gene: TRBV5-1
j_gene: TRBJ2-2

CDR3aa: CASSTQRQGYGYTF
CDR3nt: TGTGCCAGTAGTACTCAACGGCAGGGCTATGGCTACACCTTC
d_gene: -
abundance: -
v_gene: TRBV19
j_gene: TRBJ1-2

CDR3aa: CASSPRFSSASYNEQFF
CDR3nt: TGTGCCAGCAGCCCCCGCTTTTCTAGCGCGTCCTACAATGAGCAGTTCTTC
d_gene: -
abundance: -
v_gene: TRBV4-2
j_gene: TRBJ2-1

CDR3aa: CASSYSNRGFYGYTF
CDR3nt: TGTGCCAGCAGTTACTCGAACAGGGGATTCTATGGCTACACCTTC
d_gene: TRBD1
abundance: -
v_gene: TRBV6-6
j_gene: TRBJ1-2

CDR3aa: CASRTSGGGTGELFF
CDR3nt: TGCGCCAGCAGGACTAGCGGGGGTGGAACCGGGGAGCTGTTTTTT
d_gene: TRBD2
abundance: -
v_gene: TRBV10-2
j_gene: TRBJ2-2

CDR3aa: CASSPRDRGDTEAFF
CDR3nt: TGTGCCAGCAGCCCGAGGGACAGGGGGGACACTGAAGCTTTCTTT
d_gene: TRBD1
abundance: -
v_gene: TRBV7-9
j_gene: TRBJ1-1

CDR3aa: CASSLSINMNTEAFF
CDR3nt: TGTGCCAGCAGCTTAAGTATTAACATGAACACTGAAGCTTTCTTT
d_gene: -
abundance: -
v_gene: TRBV7-2
j_gene: TRBJ1-1

CDR3aa: CARAATGKNDGYTF
CDR3nt: TGTGCCAGGGCTGCGACAGGCAAAAACGATGGCTACACCTTC
d_gene: -
abundance: -
v_gene: TRBV5-3
j_gene: TRBJ1-2

CDR3aa: CASSHRGPNLYF
CDR3nt: TGTGCCAGCAGCCATCGGGGCCCCAATCTGTACTTC
d_gene: -
abundance: once
v_gene: TRBV3-1/TRBV3-2
j_gene: TRBJ2-7

CDR3aa: CASSLTRYRDRGPVAEAFF
CDR3nt: TGCGCCAGCAGCCTTACGCGATACCGGGACAGGGGTCCGGTCGCTGAAGCTTTCTTT
d_gene: TRBD1
abundance: once
v_gene: TRBV4-3
j_gene: TRBJ1-1

CDR3aa: CASRHRDLYGYTF
CDR3nt: TGTGCCAGCAGACACAGGGACCTCTATGGCTACACCTTC
d_gene: -
abundance: -
v_gene: TRBV14
j_gene: TRBJ1-2

CDR3aa: CASSFPSGSMDTQYF
CDR3nt: TGTGCCAGCAGTTTTCCCAGCGGGAGTATGGATACGCAGTATTTT
d_gene: TRBD2
abundance: -
v_gene: TRBV28
j_gene: TRBJ2-3

CDR3aa: CASSFPPKLEQYF
CDR3nt: TGTGCCAGCAGTTTCCCCCCCAAACTCGAGCAGTACTTC
d_gene: -
abundance: -
v_gene: TRBV12-3/TRBV12-4
j_gene: TRBJ2-7